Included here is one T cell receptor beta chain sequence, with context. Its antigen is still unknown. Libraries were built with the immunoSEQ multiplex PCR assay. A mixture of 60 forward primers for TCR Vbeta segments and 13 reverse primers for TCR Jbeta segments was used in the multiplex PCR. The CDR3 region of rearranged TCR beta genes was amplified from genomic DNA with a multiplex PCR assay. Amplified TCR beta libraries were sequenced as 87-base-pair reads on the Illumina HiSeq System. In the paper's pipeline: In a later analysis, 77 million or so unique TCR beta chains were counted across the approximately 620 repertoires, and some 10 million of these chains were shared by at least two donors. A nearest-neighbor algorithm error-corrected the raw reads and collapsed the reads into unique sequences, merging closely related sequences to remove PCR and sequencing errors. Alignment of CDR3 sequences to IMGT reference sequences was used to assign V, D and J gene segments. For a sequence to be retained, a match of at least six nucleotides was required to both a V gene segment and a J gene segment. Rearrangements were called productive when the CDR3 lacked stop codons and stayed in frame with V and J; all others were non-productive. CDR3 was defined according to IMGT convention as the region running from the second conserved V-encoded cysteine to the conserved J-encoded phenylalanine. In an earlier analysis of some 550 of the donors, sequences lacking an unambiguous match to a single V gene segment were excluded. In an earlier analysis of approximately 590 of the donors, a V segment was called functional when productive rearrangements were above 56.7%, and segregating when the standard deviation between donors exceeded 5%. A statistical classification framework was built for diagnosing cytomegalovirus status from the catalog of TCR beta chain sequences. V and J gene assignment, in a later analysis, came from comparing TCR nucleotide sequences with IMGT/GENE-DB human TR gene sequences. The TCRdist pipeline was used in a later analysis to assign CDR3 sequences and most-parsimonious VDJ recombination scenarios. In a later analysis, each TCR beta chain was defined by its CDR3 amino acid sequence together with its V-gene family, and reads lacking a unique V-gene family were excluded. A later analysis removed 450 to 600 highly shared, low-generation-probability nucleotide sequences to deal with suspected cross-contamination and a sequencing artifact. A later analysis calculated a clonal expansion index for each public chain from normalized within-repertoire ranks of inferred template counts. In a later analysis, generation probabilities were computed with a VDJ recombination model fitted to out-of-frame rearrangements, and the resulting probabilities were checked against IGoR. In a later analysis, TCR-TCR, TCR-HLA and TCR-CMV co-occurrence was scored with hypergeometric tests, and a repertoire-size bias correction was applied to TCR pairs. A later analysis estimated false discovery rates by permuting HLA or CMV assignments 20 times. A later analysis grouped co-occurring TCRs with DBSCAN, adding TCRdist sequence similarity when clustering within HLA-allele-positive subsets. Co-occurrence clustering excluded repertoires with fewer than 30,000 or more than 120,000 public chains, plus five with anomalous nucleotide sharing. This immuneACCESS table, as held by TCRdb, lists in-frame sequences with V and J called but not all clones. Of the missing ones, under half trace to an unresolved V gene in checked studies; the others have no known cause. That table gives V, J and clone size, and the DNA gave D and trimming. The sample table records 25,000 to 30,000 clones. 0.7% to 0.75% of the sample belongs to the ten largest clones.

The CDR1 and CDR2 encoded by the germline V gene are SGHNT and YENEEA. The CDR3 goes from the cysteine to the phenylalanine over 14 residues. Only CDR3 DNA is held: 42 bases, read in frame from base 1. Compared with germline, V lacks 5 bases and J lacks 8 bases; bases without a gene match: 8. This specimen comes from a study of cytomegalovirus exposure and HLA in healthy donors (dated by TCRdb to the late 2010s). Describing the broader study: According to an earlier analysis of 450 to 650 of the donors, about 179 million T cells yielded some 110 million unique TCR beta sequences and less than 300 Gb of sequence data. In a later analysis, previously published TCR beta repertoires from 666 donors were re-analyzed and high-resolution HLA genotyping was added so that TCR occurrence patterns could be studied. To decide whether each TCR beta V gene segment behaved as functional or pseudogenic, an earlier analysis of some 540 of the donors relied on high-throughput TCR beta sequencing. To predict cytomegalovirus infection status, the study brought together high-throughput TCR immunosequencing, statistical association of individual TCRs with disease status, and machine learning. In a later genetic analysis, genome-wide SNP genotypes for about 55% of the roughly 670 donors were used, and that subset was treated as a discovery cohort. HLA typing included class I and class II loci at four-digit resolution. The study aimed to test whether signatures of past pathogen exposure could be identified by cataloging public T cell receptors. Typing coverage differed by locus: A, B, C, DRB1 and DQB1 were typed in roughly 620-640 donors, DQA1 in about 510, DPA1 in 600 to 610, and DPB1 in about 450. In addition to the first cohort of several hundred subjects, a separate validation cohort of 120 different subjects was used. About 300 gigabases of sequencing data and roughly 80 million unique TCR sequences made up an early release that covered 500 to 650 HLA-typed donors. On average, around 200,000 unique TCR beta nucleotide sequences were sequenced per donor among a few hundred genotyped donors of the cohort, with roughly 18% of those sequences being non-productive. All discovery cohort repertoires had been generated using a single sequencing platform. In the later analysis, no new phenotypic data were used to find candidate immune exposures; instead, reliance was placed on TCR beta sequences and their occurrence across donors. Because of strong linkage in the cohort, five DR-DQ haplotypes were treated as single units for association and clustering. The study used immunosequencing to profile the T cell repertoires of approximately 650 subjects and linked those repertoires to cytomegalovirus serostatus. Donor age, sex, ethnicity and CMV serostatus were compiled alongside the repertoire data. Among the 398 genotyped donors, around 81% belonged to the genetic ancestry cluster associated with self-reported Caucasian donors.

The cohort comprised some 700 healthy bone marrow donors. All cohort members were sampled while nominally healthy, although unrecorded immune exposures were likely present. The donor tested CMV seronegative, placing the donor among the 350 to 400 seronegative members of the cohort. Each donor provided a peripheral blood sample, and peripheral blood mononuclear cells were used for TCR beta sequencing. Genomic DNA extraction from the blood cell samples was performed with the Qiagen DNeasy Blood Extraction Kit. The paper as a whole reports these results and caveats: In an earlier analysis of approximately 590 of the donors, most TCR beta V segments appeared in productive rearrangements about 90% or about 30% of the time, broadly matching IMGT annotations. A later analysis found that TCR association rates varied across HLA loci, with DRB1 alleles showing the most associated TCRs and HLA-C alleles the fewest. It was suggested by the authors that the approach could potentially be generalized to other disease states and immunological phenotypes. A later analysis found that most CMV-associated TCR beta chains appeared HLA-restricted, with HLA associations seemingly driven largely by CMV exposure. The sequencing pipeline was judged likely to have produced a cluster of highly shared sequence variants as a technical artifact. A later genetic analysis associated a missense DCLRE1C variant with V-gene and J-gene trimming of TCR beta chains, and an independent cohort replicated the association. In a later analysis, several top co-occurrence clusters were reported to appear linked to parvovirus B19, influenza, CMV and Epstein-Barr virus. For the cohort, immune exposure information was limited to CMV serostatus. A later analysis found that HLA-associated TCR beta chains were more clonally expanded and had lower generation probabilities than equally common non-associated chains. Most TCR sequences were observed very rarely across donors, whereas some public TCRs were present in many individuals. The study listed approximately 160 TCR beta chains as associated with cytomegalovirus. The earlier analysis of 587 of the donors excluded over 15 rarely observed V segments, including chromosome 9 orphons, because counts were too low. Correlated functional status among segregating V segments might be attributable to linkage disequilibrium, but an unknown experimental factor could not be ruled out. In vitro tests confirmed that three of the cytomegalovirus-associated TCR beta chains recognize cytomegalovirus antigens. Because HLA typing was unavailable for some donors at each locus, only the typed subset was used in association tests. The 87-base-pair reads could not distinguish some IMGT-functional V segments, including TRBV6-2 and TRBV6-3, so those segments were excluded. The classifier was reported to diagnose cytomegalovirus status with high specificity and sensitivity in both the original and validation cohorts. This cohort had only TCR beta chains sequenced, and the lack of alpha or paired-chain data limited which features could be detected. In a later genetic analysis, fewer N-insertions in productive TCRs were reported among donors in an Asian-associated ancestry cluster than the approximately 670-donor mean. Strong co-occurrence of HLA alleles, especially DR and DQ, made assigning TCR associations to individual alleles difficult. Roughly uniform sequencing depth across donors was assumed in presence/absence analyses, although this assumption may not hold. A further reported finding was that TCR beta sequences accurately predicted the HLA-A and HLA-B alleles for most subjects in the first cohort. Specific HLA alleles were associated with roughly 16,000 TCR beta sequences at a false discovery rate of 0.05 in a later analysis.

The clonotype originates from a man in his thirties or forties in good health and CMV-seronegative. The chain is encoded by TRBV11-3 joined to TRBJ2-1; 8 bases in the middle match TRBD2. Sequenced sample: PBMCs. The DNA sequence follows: TGTGCCAGCAGCCTAAGGGCTAGCGGGTATGAGCAGTTCTTC. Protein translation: CASSLRASGYEQFF. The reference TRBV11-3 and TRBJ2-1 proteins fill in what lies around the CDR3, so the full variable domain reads EAGVVQSPRYKIIEKKQPVAFWCNPISGHNTLYWYLQNLGQGPELLIRYENEEAVDDSQLPKDRFSAERLKGVDSTLKIQPAELGDSAVYLCASSLRASGYEQFFGPGTRLTVL.